Below, one TCR beta chain is given with its context. The antigen it recognizes is unknown. Per-nucleotide qualities are absent, and no much larger clonotype sits a single base away. Libraries were constructed by the immunoSEQ multiplex PCR assay. A mixture of 60 forward primers for TCR Vbeta segments and 13 reverse primers for TCR Jbeta segments was used in the multiplex PCR. The CDR3 region of rearranged TCR beta genes was amplified from genomic DNA with a multiplex PCR assay. The amplified TCR beta libraries were sequenced on the Illumina HiSeq System as 87-base-pair reads. Under the source paper's analysis protocol: In a later analysis, approximately 74 million unique TCR beta chains were counted across the 666 repertoires, and roughly 10 million of these chains were shared by at least two donors. To remove PCR and sequencing errors, raw reads were error-corrected and collapsed into unique sequences using a nearest-neighbor algorithm that merged closely related sequences. To assign V, D and J gene segments, CDR3 sequences were aligned to IMGT reference sequences. For a sequence to be retained, at least a six-nucleotide match to both a V gene segment and a J gene segment was required. A rearrangement was called productive if the CDR3 had no stop codons and remained in frame with V and J, and every other rearrangement was called non-productive. Following IMGT convention, CDR3 was defined as the stretch from the second conserved V-encoded cysteine to the conserved J-encoded phenylalanine. In an earlier analysis of more than 550 of the donors, sequences lacking an unambiguous match to a single V gene segment were excluded. An earlier analysis of fewer than 750 of the donors classified V segments as functional when productive rearrangements were above 56.7% and as segregating when the standard deviation between donors was above 5%. To diagnose cytomegalovirus status from the catalog of TCR beta chain sequences, a statistical classification framework was built. In a later analysis, TCR nucleotide sequences were compared against IMGT/GENE-DB human TR gene sequences so that V and J genes could be assigned. The TCRdist pipeline was used in a later analysis to assign CDR3 sequences and most-parsimonious VDJ recombination scenarios. A later analysis defined each TCR beta chain by its CDR3 amino acid sequence plus V-gene family, and excluded reads lacking a unique V-gene family. As a way to deal with suspected cross-contamination and a sequencing artifact, a later analysis dropped roughly 620 nucleotide sequences that were highly shared and had low generation probability. For each public chain, a later analysis derived a clonal expansion index from normalized ranks of inferred template counts within each repertoire. In a later analysis, generation probabilities were computed with a VDJ recombination model fitted to out-of-frame rearrangements, and the resulting probabilities were checked against IGoR. In a later analysis, hypergeometric tests were used to score TCR-TCR, TCR-HLA and TCR-CMV co-occurrence, with a repertoire-size bias correction applied to TCR pairs. To estimate false discovery rates, a later analysis permuted the HLA or CMV assignments 20 times. In a later analysis, co-occurring TCRs were grouped with DBSCAN, and TCRdist sequence similarity was added when clustering was performed within HLA-allele-positive subsets. Repertoires with fewer than 30,000 or more than 120,000 public chains, plus five repertoires with anomalous nucleotide sharing, were excluded from co-occurrence clustering. TCRdb carries this immuneACCESS record with in-frame sequences only. Its versions omit some clonotypes, under half of them owing to an unresolved V gene in the studies checked, with the rest unexplained. V, J and clone size are those of that table, while D and trimming were read from the DNA. For this sample there are 100,000 to 150,000 clones; around 72% appear just once. The top ten clonotypes cover less than 5% of the sample.

The cohort was made up of hundreds of healthy bone marrow donors. All cohort members were sampled while nominally healthy, although unrecorded immune exposures were likely present. The donor tested CMV seronegative and was one of the 352 seronegative cohort members. A peripheral blood sample was collected from each donor, and TCR beta sequencing was performed on peripheral blood mononuclear cells. Genomic DNA was extracted from the blood cell samples with the Qiagen DNeasy Blood Extraction Kit. The data stem from a study of cytomegalovirus exposure and HLA in healthy donors listed by TCRdb under 2017. As for the study more broadly: An earlier analysis of fewer than 750 of the donors reported 276 Gb of sequence data and around 120 million unique TCR beta sequences obtained from around 180 million T cells. The study profiled the T cell repertoires of under 700 subjects by immunosequencing and related them to cytomegalovirus serostatus. Along with the roughly 710-subject first cohort, a separate validation cohort of roughly 110 different subjects was used. The study combined high-throughput TCR immunosequencing, statistical association of individual TCRs with disease status, and machine learning to predict cytomegalovirus infection status. The number of donors typed differed by locus, with 629-630 for A, B, C, DRB1 and DQB1, roughly 550 for DQA1, over 600 for DPA1, and 472 for DPB1. To decide whether each TCR beta V gene segment behaved as functional or pseudogenic, an earlier analysis of fewer than 750 of the donors relied on high-throughput TCR beta sequencing. Donor age, sex, ethnicity and CMV serostatus were compiled together with the repertoire data. In a later genetic analysis, genome-wide SNP genotypes for about three fifths of the roughly 670 donors were used, and that subset was treated as a discovery cohort. The genetic ancestry cluster associated with self-reported Caucasian donors included roughly four fifths of the roughly 390 genotyped donors. HLA typing included class I and class II loci at four-digit resolution. In the later analysis, no new phenotypic data were used to find candidate immune exposures; instead, reliance was placed on TCR beta sequences and their occurrence across donors. All discovery cohort repertoires had been generated on a single sequencing platform. The study aimed to test whether cataloging public T cell receptors could reveal signatures of past pathogen exposure. About 300 gigabases of sequencing data and approximately 84 million unique TCR sequences were included in an early release covering around 600 HLA-typed donors. A later analysis re-analyzed previously published TCR beta repertoires from roughly 630 donors and added high-resolution HLA genotyping to study TCR occurrence patterns. Among 398 genotyped donors of the cohort, an average of 235,054 unique TCR beta nucleotide sequences were sequenced per donor, roughly 18% of them non-productive. Because of strong linkage in the cohort, four to six DR-DQ haplotypes were treated as single units for association and clustering. Results and caveats for the whole study, not just this receptor: Linkage disequilibrium might explain the correlated functional status among segregating V segments, but an unknown experimental factor could not be ruled out. A further reported finding was that TCR beta sequences accurately predicted the HLA-A and HLA-B alleles for most subjects in the first cohort. For the cohort, immune exposure information was limited to CMV serostatus. According to a later analysis, most CMV-associated TCR beta chains appeared to be HLA-restricted, and the HLA associations seemed to be driven largely by CMV exposure. At a false discovery rate of 0.05, a later analysis linked approximately 18,000 TCR beta sequences to specific HLA alleles. The study gave a list of under 200 TCR beta chains associated with cytomegalovirus. The classifier was reported to diagnose cytomegalovirus status with high specificity and sensitivity in both the original and validation cohorts. In a later analysis, HLA-associated TCR beta chains showed more clonal expansion and lower generation probabilities than non-associated chains that were equally common. While some public TCRs were present in many individuals, most TCR sequences turned up only very rarely across donors. An earlier analysis of approximately 530 of the donors showed that most TCR beta V segments appeared in productive rearrangements either about 87% or about 30% of the time, which broadly matched IMGT annotations. An association between a missense DCLRE1C variant and V-gene and J-gene trimming of TCR beta chains was found in a later genetic analysis and replicated in an independent cohort. In a later genetic analysis, fewer N-insertions in productive TCRs were reported among donors in an Asian-associated ancestry cluster than the roughly 700-donor mean. Roughly uniform sequencing depth across donors was assumed in presence/absence analyses, although this assumption may not hold. Because some donors lacked HLA typing at each locus, the association tests relied only on the typed subset. A cluster of highly shared sequence variants was judged likely to represent a technical artifact of the sequencing pipeline. Strong co-occurrence of HLA alleles, especially DR and DQ, made assigning TCR associations to individual alleles difficult. A later analysis found that TCR association rates varied across HLA loci, with DRB1 alleles showing the most associated TCRs and HLA-C alleles the fewest. This cohort had only TCR beta chains sequenced, and the lack of alpha or paired-chain data limited which features could be detected. It was suggested by the authors that the approach could potentially be generalized to other disease states and immunological phenotypes. Three of the identified cytomegalovirus-associated TCR beta chains were confirmed in vitro to be specific for cytomegalovirus antigens. Several of the top co-occurrence clusters appeared to be linked to parvovirus B19, influenza, CMV and Epstein-Barr virus, according to a later analysis. Because counts were too low, seventeen rarely observed V segments, including chromosome 9 orphons, were excluded from the earlier analysis of 587 of the donors. Some IMGT-functional V segments, including TRBV6-2 and TRBV6-3, could not be told apart with the 87-base-pair reads, so those segments were excluded.

Per the germline V gene (reference sequence), MNHEY is the CDR1 and SMNVEV is the CDR2. V trim: 7 bases; J trim: 7 bases; unmatched bases: 5. Spanning cysteine to phenylalanine, the CDR3 consists of 13 amino acids. Just CDR3 DNA is preserved here, 39 bases in frame from base 1. This sequence was found in a man aged 30-40 years in good health and CMV-seronegative. The chain joins TRBV27 to TRBJ2-5, and 11 bases in between align with TRBD2. Sequencing was performed on PBMCs. DNA sequence: TGTGCCAGCAAGACTAGCGGGGTCGGGACCCAGTACTTC. The encoded protein is CASKTSGVGTQYF.